The T cell receptor beta chain under discussion was sequenced for a study of post-analysis software for immune sequencing data. Study-wide findings and caveats: Patients carried roughly 5 TRBV segments more frequently than controls did, and TRBV5-6, TRBV5-1 and TRBV20-1 were among them. Controls showed significantly higher normalized Chao1 diversity than did multiple sclerosis patients.

About this clonotype: Its target is not known.

Germline-derived CDR1 and CDR2 are MGHRA and YSYEKL. This CDR3 comprises 16 residues. Trimming left V 0 bases short and J 8 bases short, with 16 bases between. Unique molecular identifiers featured in each of the TCR beta cDNA libraries. TCRdb itself ran the PCR reads through MiXCR, one entry per CDR3 protein. This table has 650,000 to 850,000 distinct CDR3 sequences, 46% appearing once. The sequence was collected from a girl aged 10-17 years with multiple sclerosis. Material: blood. This chain links TRBV4-1 with TRBJ1-4; D gene ambiguous. CDR3 amino acids: CASSQELKAPPEKLFF. The CDR3 DNA follows: TGCGCCAGCAGCCAAGAGCTGAAGGCGCCCCCCGAAAAACTGTTTTTT.